This T cell receptor beta chain was identified in a study of blood T cells in healthy people across ages. Primers used in a second PCR of about 7 to 11 cycles were a sample-barcoded 5' primer and a J-beta primer mix. The template-switch adaptor was a 5' adaptor with 12 random nucleotides. It tagged each cDNA molecule. TCRdb used MiXCR to reprocess the 5' RACE reads, holding one entry per CDR3 protein. The repertoire has hundreds of thousands of distinct CDR3 sequences, roughly 50% of them found once; the top ten carry about 26%. Sequencing was performed on blood. The TCR was taken from a man in his forties in good health.

CDR3 DNA: TGTGCCAGCAGCCAAGAAGGACGGGCGGGACAGCAGTACTTC. Amino acid sequence: CASSQEGRAGQQYF. The J gene is TRBJ2-7, the V gene TRBV4-2, with a weak D call TRBD2 (6 bases). The CDR3 loop spans 14 amino acids. Germline assignment: CDR1 LGHNA and CDR2 YNFKEQ. The germline V and J ends were trimmed by 0 bases and 8 bases, with 14 bases remaining between them.